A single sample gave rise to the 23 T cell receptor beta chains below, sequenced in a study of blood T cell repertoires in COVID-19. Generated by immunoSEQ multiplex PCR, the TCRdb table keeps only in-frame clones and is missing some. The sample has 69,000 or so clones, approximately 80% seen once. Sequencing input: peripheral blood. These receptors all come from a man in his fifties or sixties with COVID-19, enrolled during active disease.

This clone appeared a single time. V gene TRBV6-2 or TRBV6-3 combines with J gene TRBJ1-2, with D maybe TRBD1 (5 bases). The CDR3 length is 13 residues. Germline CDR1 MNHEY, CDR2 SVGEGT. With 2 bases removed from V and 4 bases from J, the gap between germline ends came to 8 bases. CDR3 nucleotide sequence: TGTGCCAGCAGTTACGGGGGGATCTATGGCTACACCTTC. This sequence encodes CASSYGGIYGYTF.

The DNA of the CDR3 is TGCGCCAGCAGCCAAGAACGCGGTAGCAATCAGCCCCAGCATTTT. Translating gives CASSQERGSNQPQHF. The chain links TRBV4-3 to TRBJ1-5; no definite D call. This CDR3 contains 15 residues. Looked up from germline, CDR1 is LGHNA and CDR2 is YSLEER. V lost 0 bases, J lost 0 bases, and 6 bases lay in between.

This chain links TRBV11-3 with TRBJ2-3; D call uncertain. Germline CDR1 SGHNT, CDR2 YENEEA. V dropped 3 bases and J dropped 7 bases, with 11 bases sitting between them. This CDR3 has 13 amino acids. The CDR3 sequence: CASSFTPRNTQYF. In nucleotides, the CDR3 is TGTGCCAGCAGCTTTACTCCCCGCAATACGCAGTATTTT.

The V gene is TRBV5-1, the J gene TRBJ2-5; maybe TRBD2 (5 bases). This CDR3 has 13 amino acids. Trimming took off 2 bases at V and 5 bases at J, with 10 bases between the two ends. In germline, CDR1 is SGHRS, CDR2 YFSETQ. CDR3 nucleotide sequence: TGCGCCAGCAGCTTACTAGAAAGGGAGACCCAGTACTTC. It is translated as CASSLLERETQYF. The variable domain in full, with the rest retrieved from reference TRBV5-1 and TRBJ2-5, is KAGVTQTPRYLIKTRGQQVTLSCSPISGHRSVSWYQQTPGQGLQFLFEYFSETQRNKGNFPGRFSGRQFSNSRSEMNVSTLELGDSALYLCASSLLERETQYFGPGTRLLVL.

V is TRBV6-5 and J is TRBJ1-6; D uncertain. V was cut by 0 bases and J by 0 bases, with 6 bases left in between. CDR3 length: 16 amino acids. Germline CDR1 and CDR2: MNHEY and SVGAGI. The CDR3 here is CASSYSYSSYNSPLHF. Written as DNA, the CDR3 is TGTGCCAGCAGTTACTCATATAGCTCCTATAATTCACCCCTCCACTTT.

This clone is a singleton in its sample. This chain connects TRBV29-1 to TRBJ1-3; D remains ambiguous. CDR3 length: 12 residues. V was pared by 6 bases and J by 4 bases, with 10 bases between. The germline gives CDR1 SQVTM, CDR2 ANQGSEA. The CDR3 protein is CSVGLEGNTIYF. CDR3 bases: TGCAGCGTCGGACTCGAGGGAAACACCATATATTTT. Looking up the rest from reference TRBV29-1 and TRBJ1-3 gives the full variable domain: SAVISQKPSRDICQRGTSLTIQCQVDSQVTMMFWYRQQPGQSLTLIATANQGSEATYESGFVIDKFPISRPNLTFSTLTVSNMSPEDSSIYLCSVGLEGNTIYFGEGSWLTVV.

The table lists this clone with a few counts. CDR3 sequence reads: CASSLGTGALEQYF. The DNA for the CDR3 is TGCGCCAGCAGCTTAGGGACAGGGGCTTTAGAGCAGTACTTC. V is TRBV5-1 and J is TRBJ2-7; 10 bases line up with TRBD1. V dropped 2 bases and J dropped 7; count of bases not matched to a gene: 6. There are 14 residues in the CDR3. Germline V lookup: CDR1 SGHRS, CDR2 YFSETQ.

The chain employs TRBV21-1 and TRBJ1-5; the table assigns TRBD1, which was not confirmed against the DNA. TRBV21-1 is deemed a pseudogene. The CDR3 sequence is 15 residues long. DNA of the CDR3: TGTGCCAGCAGGCACGTCGTAGCAGGGGATCAGCCCCAGCATTTT. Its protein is CASRHVVAGDQPQHF.

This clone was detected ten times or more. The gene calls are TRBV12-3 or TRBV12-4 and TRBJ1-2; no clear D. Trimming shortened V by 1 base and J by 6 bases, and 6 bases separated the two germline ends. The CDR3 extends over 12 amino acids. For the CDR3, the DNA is TGTGCCAGCAGTTTAGTCCGGGATGGCTACACCTTC. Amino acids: CASSLVRDGYTF.

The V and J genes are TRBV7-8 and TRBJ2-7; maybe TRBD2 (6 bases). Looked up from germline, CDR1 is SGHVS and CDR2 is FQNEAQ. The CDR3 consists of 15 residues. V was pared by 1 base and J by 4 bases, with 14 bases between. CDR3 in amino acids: CASSLGLGGKYEQYF. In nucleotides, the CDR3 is TGTGCCAGCAGCTTAGGACTGGGCGGGAAGTACGAGCAGTACTTC.

CDR3 DNA: TGTGCCAGCAGCGTAGGGACTAGCGGGGTCGGCACAGATACGCAGTATTTT. This translates into CASSVGTSGVGTDTQYF. This chain connects TRBV9 to TRBJ2-3, with TRBD2 matching 12 bases. The trim removed 0 bases at V and 1 base at J, leaving 3 bases unmatched. There are 17 residues in the CDR3. Per the germline V gene, CDR1 is SGDLS and CDR2 is YYNGEE.

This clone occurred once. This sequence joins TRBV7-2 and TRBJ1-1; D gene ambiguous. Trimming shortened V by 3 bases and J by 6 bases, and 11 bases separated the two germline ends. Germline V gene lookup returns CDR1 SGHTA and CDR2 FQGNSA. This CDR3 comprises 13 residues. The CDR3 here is CASSFGIPPEAFF. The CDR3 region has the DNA TGTGCCAGCAGCTTTGGCATTCCTCCTGAAGCTTTCTTT.

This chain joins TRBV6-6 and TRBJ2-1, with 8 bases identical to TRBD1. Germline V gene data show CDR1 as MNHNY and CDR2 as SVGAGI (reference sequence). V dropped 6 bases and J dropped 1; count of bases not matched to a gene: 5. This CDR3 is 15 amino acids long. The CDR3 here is CASSSTGVSYNEQFF. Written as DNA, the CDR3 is TGTGCCAGCAGCTCGACAGGGGTATCCTACAATGAGCAGTTCTTC.

The CDR3 here is CASSKRQGVSYYGYTF. The CDR3 nucleotides are TGTGCCAGCAGCAAAAGACAGGGTGTCTCCTACTATGGCTACACCTTC. The chain employs TRBV11-2 and TRBJ1-2; TRBD1 aligns across 7 bases. V lost 5 bases to trimming and J lost 3 bases; unmatched junction nucleotides: 12. Germline V gene data show CDR1 as SGHAT and CDR2 as FQNNGV. This CDR3 is built from 16 residues.

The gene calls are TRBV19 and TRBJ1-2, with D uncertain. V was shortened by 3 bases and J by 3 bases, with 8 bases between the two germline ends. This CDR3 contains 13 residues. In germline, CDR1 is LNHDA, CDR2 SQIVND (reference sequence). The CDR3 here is CASSISGDYGYTF. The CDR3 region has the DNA TGTGCCAGTAGTATCTCGGGAGACTATGGCTACACCTTC.

The CDR3 loop is CASLSGGGTDTQYF. CDR3 nucleotide sequence: TGTGCCAGCCTGAGCGGGGGCGGCACAGATACGCAGTATTTT. The gene calls are TRBV3-1 (or the pseudogene TRBV3-2) and TRBJ2-3, with 8 bases fitting TRBD2. V lost 8 bases and J lost 1; bases outside the gene matches: 5. Germline V gene data show CDR1 as LGHDT and CDR2 as YNNKEL (reference sequence). This CDR3 is 14 amino acids long.

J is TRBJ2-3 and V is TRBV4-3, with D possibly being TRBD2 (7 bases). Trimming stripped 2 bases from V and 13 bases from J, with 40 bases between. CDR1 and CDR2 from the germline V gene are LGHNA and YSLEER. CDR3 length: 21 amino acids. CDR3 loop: CASSQTGGALDRHTGGQCEYF. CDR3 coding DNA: TGCGCCAGCAGCCAAACGGGGGGAGCCTTGGACAGACACACCGGGGGGCAATGTGAGTATTTT.

The CDR3 DNA follows: TGTGCCAGCAGCGTAGGGGGCCTGTTCCAAGAGACCCAGTACTTC. As protein: CASSVGGLFQETQYF. The chain uses TRBV9 and TRBJ2-5; tentatively, D is TRBD1 (5 bases). Germline V gene sequence: CDR1 SGDLS, CDR2 YYNGEE. The CDR3 loop spans 15 amino acids. The V and J ends lost 0 bases and 1 base respectively, with 10 bases between them. The variable domain in full, completed from reference TRBV9 and TRBJ2-5, reads DSGVTQTPKHLITATGQRVTLRCSPRSGDLSVYWYQQSLDQGLQFLIQYYNGEERAKGNILERFSAQQFPDLHSELNLSSLELGDSALYFCASSVGGLFQETQYFGPGTRLLVL.

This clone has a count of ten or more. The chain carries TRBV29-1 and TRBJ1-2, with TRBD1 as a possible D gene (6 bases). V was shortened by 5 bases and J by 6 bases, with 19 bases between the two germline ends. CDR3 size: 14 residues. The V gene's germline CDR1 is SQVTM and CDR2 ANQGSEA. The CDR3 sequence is CSVILAGTPDGYTF. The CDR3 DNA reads TGCAGCGTTATCTTAGCCGGGACACCCGATGGCTACACCTTC.

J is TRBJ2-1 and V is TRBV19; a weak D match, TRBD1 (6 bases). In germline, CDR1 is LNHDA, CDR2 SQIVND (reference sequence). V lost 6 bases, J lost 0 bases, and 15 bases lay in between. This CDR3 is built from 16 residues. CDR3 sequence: CASRSLRGSSYNEQFF. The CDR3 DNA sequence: TGTGCCAGTAGAAGTCTCAGGGGAAGCTCCTACAATGAGCAGTTCTTC.

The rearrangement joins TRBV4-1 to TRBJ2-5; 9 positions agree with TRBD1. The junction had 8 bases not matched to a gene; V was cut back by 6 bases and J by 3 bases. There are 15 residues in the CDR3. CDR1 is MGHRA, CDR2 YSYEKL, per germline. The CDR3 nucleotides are TGCGCCAGCAGTTACCCGGGACAGGGAAAAGAGACCCAGTACTTC. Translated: CASSYPGQGKETQYF.

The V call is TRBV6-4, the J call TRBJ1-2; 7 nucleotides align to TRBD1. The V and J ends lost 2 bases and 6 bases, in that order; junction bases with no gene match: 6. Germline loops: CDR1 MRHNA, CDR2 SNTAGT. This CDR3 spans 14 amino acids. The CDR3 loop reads CASSDPITGDGYTF. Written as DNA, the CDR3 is TGTGCCAGCAGTGACCCTATTACAGGGGATGGCTACACCTTC.

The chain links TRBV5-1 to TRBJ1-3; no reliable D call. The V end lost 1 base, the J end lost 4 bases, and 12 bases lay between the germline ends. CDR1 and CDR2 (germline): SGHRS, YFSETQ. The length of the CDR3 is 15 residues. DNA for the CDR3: TGCGCCAGCAGCTTGAGCGGCCAACCGGGAAACACCATATATTTT. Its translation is CASSLSGQPGNTIYF.